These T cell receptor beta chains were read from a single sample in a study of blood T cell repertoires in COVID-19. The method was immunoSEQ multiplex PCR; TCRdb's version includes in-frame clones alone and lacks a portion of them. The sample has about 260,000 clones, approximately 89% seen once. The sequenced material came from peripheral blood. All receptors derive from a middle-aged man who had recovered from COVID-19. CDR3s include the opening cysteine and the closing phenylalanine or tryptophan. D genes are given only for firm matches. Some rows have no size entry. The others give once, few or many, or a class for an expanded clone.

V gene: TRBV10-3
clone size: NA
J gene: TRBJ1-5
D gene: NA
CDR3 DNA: TGTGCCATCAGCGAGGCCCTTAGCCCCTATAGCAATCAGCCCCAGCATTTT
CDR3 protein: CAISEALSPYSNQPQHF

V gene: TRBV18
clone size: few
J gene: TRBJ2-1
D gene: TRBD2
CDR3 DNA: TGTGCCAGCTCACCACAACCTAGCGGGCTCAGTGAGCAGTTCTTC
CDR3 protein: CASSPQPSGLSEQFF

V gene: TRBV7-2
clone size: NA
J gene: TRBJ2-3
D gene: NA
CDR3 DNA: TGTGCCAGCAGCGCCCCCAGGGATACGCAGTATTTT
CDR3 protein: CASSAPRDTQYF

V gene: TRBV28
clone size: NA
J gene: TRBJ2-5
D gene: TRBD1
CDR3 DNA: TGTGCCAGCAGGCTACCAGGGGGATGGGAGACCCAGTACTTC
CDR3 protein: CASRLPGGWETQYF

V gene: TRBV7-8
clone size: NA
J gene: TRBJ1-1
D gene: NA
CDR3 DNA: TGTGCCAGCAGCTTGACGGAGACGAACACTGAAGCTTTCTTT
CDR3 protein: CASSLTETNTEAFF

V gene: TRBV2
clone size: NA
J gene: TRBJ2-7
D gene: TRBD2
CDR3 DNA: TGTGCCAGCAGTGAAGGGGTAGCGGGTAGCCACTTC
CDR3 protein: CASSEGVAGSHF

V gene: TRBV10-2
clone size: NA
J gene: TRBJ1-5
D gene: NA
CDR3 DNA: TGCGCCAGCCGGCTAAGGGGTGGCAATCAGCCCCAGCATTTT
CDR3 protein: CASRLRGGNQPQHF

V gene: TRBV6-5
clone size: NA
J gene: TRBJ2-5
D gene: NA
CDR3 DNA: TGTGCCAGCAGTTACTCGGGGGGACAAGAGACCCAGTACTTC
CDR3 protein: CASSYSGGQETQYF

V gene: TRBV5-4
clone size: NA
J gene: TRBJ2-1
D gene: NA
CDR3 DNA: TGTGCCAGCAGCTCAGAACGGGAGGAGCAGTTCTTC
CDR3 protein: CASSSEREEQFF

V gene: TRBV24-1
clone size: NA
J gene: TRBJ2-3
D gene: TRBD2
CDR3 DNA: TGTGCCACCAGTCGCGGACTAGCGGCAGATACGCAGTATTTT
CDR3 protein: CATSRGLAADTQYF

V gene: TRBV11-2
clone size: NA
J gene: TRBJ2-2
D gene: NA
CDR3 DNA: TGTGCCAGCAGCTTAGTTCTAGGAACCGGGGAGCTGTTTTTT
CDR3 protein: CASSLVLGTGELFF

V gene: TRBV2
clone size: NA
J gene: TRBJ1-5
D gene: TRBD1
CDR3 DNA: TGTGCCAGCAGTGAAAGGTCCGGGACAGGGGGTCAGCCCCAGCATTTT
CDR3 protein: CASSERSGTGGQPQHF

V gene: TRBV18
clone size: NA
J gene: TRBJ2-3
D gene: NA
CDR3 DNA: TGTGCCAGCTCACCACGAAAGGATGTGAGGGAACGCACAGATACGCAGTATTTT
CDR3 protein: CASSPRKDVRERTDTQYF

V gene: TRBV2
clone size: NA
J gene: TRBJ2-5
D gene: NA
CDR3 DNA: TGTGCCAGCAGACCCGACCAGGGGTGGGAGACCCAGTACTTC
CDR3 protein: CASRPDQGWETQYF

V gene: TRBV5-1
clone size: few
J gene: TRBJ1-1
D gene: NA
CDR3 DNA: TGCGCCAGCAGCTTGGATTGGGGGGTTGCTGAAGCTTTCTTT
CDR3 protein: CASSLDWGVAEAFF

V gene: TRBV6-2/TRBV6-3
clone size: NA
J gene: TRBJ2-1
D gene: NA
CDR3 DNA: TGTGCCAGCAGTTACAGCTCTGTCGAGCAGTTCTTC
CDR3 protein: CASSYSSVEQFF

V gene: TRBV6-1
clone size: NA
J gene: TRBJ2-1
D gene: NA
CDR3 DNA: TGTGCCAGCAGTGAACGTGGCGGGATAGTCGACAATGAGCAGTTCTTC
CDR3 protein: CASSERGGIVDNEQFF

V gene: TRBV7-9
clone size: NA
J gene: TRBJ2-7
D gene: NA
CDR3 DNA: TGTGCCAGCGCCCTGGGGGGAGGCCCAACTCCCGAGCAGTACTTC
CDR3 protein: CASALGGGPTPEQYF

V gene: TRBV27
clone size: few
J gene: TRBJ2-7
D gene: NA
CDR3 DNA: TGTGCCAGCAGAAGAGCCTTCTCCTACGAGCAGTACTTC
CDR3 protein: CASRRAFSYEQYF

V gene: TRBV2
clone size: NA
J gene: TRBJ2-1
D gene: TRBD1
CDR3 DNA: TGTGCCAGCAGTTCGGGACAGGGAGGTCCCAATGAGCAGTTCTTC
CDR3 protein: CASSSGQGGPNEQFF

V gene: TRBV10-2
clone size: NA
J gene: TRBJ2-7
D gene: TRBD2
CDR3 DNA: TGCGCCAGCAGTGAGAATCTAGGGAGGGGGCAGTACTTC
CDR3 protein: CASSENLGRGQYF

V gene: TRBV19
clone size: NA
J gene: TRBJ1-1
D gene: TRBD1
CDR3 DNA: TGTGCCAGTAGTGGAAGGGACAGATGGAACACTGAAGCTTTCTTT
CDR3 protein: CASSGRDRWNTEAFF

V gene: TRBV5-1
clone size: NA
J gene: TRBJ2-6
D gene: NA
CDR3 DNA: TGCGCCAGCAGCCCAAGACTCAGCACCGCTATCTCTGGGGCCAACGTCCTGACTTTC
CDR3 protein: CASSPRLSTAISGANVLTF

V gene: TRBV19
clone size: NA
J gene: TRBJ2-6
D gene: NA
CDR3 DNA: TGTGCCAGTAGTGATAAGGGGCAACCTGGGGCCAACGTCCTGACTTTC
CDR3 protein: CASSDKGQPGANVLTF

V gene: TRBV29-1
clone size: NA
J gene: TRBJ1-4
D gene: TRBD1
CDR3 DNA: TGCAGCGTGTTAGGAATACAGGGGTTAGGTGAAAAACTGTTTTTT
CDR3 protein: CSVLGIQGLGEKLFF

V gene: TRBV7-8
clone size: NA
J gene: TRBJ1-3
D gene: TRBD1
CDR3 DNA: TGTGCCAGCAGCCGACAGGGAGGGTACACCATATATTTT
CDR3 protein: CASSRQGGYTIYF

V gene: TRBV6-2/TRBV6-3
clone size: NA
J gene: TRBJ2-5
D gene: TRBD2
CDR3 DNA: TGTGCCAGCAGTTTTCCGGGACTAGCGGGGGGGCGGATAGGAGAGACCCAGTACTTC
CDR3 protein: CASSFPGLAGGRIGETQYF

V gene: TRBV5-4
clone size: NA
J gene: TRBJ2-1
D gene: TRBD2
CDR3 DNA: TGTGCCAGCAGCTTGCAGCGGGACCCCTACAATGAGCAGTTCTTC
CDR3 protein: CASSLQRDPYNEQFF

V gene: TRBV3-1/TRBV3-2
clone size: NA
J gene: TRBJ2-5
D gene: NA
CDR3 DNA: TGTGCCAGCATCCTGACCCCGGGAGCGGGAGAGACCCAGTACTTC
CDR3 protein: CASILTPGAGETQYF

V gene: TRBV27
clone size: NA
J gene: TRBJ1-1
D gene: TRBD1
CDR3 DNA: TGTGCCAGCAGTTCGACAGGGGTGGGCATGAACACTGAAGCTTTCTTT
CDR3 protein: CASSSTGVGMNTEAFF

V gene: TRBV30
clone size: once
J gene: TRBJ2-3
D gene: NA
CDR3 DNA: TGTGCCTGGAGTGTAGGATCTCCGGGAAACACAGATACGCAGTATTTT
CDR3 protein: CAWSVGSPGNTDTQYF

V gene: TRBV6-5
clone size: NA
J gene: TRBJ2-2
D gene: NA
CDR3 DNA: TGTGCCAGCAGTTACTCTCTGAACACCGGGGAGCTGTTTTTT
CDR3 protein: CASSYSLNTGELFF

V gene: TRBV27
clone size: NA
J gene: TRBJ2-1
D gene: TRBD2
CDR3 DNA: TGTGCCAGCAGTCCGACCCGGACTAGCGGAGGGAATGAGCAGTTCTTC
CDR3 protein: CASSPTRTSGGNEQFF

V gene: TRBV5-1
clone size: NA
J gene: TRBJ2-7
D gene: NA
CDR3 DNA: TGCGCCAGCAGCTTGGGGAGACTAGTGAATACGGAGCAGTACTTC
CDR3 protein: CASSLGRLVNTEQYF

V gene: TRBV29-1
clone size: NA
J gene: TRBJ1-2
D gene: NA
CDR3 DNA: TGCAGCGTTGAAACGTGGCAGTCCTATGGCTACACCTTC
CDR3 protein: CSVETWQSYGYTF

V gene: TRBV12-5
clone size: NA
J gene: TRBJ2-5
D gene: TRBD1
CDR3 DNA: TGTGCTAGTGGTTTGGTAGGGACAGGGAAGGAGACCCAGTACTTC
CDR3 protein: CASGLVGTGKETQYF

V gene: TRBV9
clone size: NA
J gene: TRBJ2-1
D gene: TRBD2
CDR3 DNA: TGTGCCAGCAGCGGCGGGGGGCGGTATGAGCAGTTCTTC
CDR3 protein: CASSGGGRYEQFF

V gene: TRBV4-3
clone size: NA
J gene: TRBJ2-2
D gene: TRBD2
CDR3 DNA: TGCGCCAGCAGCCAACTGGGCGGGGGGGCCCCCGGGGAGCTGTTTTTT
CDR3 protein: CASSQLGGGAPGELFF

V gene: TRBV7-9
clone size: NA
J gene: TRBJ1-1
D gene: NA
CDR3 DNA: TGTGCCAGCAGTCACGGGGTGAACACTGAAGCTTTCTTT
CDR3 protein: CASSHGVNTEAFF

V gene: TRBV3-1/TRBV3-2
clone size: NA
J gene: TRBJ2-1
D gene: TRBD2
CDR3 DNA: TGTGCCAGCAGCCAAGTTAGCGGGGGGGCCGATGAGCAGTTCTTC
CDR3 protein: CASSQVSGGADEQFF

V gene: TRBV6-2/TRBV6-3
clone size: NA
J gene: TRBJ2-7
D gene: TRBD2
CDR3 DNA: TGTGCCAGCAGCCAGACTAGCGCTCAAGGCCCCCGGGGCGAGCAGTACTTC
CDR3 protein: CASSQTSAQGPRGEQYF

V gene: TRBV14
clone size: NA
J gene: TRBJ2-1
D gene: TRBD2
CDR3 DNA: TGTGCCAGCAGCCAAGACTTTGGCGGGGGGGCGTCTTACAATGAGCAGTTCTTC
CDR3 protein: CASSQDFGGGASYNEQFF

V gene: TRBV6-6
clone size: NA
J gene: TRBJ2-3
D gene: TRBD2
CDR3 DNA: TGTGCCAGCAGTCGTCGGACTAGCGGGGGCTATCGGGGCACAGATACGCAGTATTTT
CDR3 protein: CASSRRTSGGYRGTDTQYF

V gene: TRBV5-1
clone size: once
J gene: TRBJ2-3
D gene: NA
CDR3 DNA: TGCGCCAGCAGCTTTGAGGACTCTAGCACAGATACGCAGTATTTT
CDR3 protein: CASSFEDSSTDTQYF

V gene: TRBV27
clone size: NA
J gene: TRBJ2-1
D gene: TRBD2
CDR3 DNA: TGTGCCAGCAGCCTGGGACTAGCCTCCTACAATGAGCAGTTCTTC
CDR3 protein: CASSLGLASYNEQFF

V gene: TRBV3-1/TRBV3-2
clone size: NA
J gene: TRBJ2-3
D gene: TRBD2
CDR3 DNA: TGTGCCAGCAGCCAAGGGGGGAGGGGCACAGATACGCAGTATTTT
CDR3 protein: CASSQGGRGTDTQYF

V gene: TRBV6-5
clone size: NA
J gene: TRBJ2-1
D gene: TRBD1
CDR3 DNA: TGTGCCAGCACCAGGGGGACCAGGGATGAGCAGTTCTTC
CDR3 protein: CASTRGTRDEQFF

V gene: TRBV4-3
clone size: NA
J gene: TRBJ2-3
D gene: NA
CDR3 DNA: TGCGCCAGCAGCCAAGAAGCGGGCCAATACACAGATACGCAGTATTTT
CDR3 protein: CASSQEAGQYTDTQYF

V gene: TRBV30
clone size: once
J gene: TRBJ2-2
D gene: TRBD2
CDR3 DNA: TGTGCCTGGAGTGGACTAGCGGGAGGGGGGGAGCTGTTTTTT
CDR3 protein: CAWSGLAGGGELFF

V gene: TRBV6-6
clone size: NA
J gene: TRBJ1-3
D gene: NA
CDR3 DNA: TGTGCCAGCAGTTACCTTAATCAGGGATCTGGAAACACCATATATTTT
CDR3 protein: CASSYLNQGSGNTIYF

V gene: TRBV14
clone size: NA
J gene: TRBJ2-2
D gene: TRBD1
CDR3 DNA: TGTGCCAGCAGCACCCCGACAGGGTTAGCCGGGGAGCTGTTTTTT
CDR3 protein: CASSTPTGLAGELFF

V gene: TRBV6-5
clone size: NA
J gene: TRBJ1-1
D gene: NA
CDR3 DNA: TGTGCCAGCAGTTACGAGGGTAGAAGGAGTGAAGCTTTCTTT
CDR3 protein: CASSYEGRRSEAFF

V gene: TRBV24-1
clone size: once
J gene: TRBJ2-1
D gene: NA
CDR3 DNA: TGTGCCACCAGTGATTCCGAAGCGATATACAATGAGCAGTTCTTC
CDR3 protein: CATSDSEAIYNEQFF

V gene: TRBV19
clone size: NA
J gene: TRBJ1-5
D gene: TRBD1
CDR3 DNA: TGTGCCAGTAGTTACAGGGGTGGCAATCAGCCCCAGCATTTT
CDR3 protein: CASSYRGGNQPQHF

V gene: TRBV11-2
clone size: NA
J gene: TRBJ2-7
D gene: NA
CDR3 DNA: TGTGCCAGCAGCTTAGATCCAGGGCCCTACGAGCAGTACTTC
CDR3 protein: CASSLDPGPYEQYF

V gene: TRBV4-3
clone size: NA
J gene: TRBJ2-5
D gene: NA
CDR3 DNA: TGCGCCAGCAGCCAAGGGTTAGGGGATTACGTAAAAGAGACCCAGTACTTC
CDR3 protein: CASSQGLGDYVKETQYF

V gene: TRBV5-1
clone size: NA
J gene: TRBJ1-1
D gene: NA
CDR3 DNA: TGCGCCAGCAGCTTAGTGGCAGGGACAATGAACACTGAAGCTTTCTTT
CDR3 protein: CASSLVAGTMNTEAFF

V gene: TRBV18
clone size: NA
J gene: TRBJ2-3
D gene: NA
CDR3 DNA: TGTGCCAGCTCAACGGGCGGGGACGCAGATACGCAGTATTTT
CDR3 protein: CASSTGGDADTQYF

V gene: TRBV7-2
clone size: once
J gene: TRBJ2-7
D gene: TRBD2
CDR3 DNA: TGTGCCAGCAGCTCCAGGACTAGCGGGATCCACGAGCAGTACTTC
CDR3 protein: CASSSRTSGIHEQYF